Each of the 27 T cell receptor beta chains below was sequenced from the same sample in a study of CD8+ T cells in alopecia areata (dated by TCRdb to 2017 to 2018). Libraries were prepared through the immunoSEQ multiplex PCR assay. RNA was extracted from all samples and reverse transcribed into cDNA, which served as template for TCR sequencing. Not all clones reach the TCRdb copy of this immuneACCESS table, which keeps in-frame sequences only. Checked studies attribute under half of the gap to unresolved V genes and leave the rest unexplained. The sample profile shows some 180,000 clones; roughly 46% of them were found once. Of the sample, 10% is held by the ten largest clones. The treatment or condition label of this sample denotes: oral pan-JAK inhibitor, 5-10 mg twice daily. The specimen was CD8+ T cells sorted from blood, collected at approximately week 52, from a patient treated with tofacitinib. The receptors derive from a human donor with alopecia areata.

This clone appeared a few times. V usage is TRBV30 and J usage is TRBJ2-3; TRBD2 matches 11 bases. After removal of 8 bases from V and 3 bases from J, the junction contained 4 bases not matched to a gene. The CDR3 runs 13 residues. The germline CDR1 and CDR2 sequences are GTSNPN and SVGIG (reference sequence). CDR3 nucleotides: TGTGCCGTTAGCGGGGGGGCGACAGATACGCAGTATTTT. Residues: CAVSGGATDTQYF.

This clone was counted once. The chain has TRBV19 and TRBJ1-5; 7 nucleotides align to TRBD1. There are 16 residues in the CDR3. With V trimmed by 3 bases and J by 9 bases, 14 bases remained unmatched. Per the germline V gene, CDR1 is LNHDA and CDR2 is SQIVND (reference sequence). DNA of the CDR3: TGTGCCAGTAGTATGCACTCGGGACAGCTATTTGGGCCCCAGCATTTT. Protein sequence: CASSMHSGQLFGPQHF.

This clone was picked up one time. The gene calls are TRBV5-6 and TRBJ1-6; no reliable D call. V was trimmed by 4 bases and J by 14 bases, leaving 19 bases between them. The CDR3 is 14 amino acids. Germline CDR1 reads SGHDT; CDR2 reads YYEEEE. The CDR3 DNA reads TGTGCCAGCAGCCCCAGTTTTTGGTCCGAGACCCTCCACTTT. Translating gives CASSPSFWSETLHF.

This sequence joins TRBV6-5 and TRBJ1-5; 8 bases agree with TRBD1. After removal of 6 bases from V and 5 bases from J, the junction contained 6 bases not matched to a gene. The CDR3 extends over 14 amino acids. Germline lookup yields CDR1 MNHEY and CDR2 SVGAGI. The CDR3 sequence: CASRPTGVDQPQHF. CDR3 DNA sequence: TGTGCCAGCAGACCGACAGGGGTGGATCAGCCCCAGCATTTT.

V gene TRBV6-5 combines with J gene TRBJ2-2, with D possibly matching TRBD2 (6 bases). V lost 6 bases and J 6 bases, leaving 11 bases between the germline ends. Germline values: CDR1 MNHEY, CDR2 SVGAGI. This CDR3 comprises 13 residues. DNA for the CDR3: TGTGCCAGCAGCCCCGGGACTCCCGGGGAGCTGTTTTTT. Translating gives CASSPGTPGELFF.

V and J are TRBV4-1 and TRBJ2-5, with 7 bases identical to TRBD1. This CDR3 has 14 amino acids. The germline V gene has CDR1 MGHRA and CDR2 YSYEKL. V lost 0 bases to trimming and J lost 4 bases; unmatched junction nucleotides: 2. The CDR3 loop is CASSQEGGRETQYF. The CDR3, as DNA: TGCGCCAGCAGCCAAGAAGGGGGCCGAGAGACCCAGTACTTC.

The chain uses TRBV4-1 and TRBJ2-1; no firm D call. Germline V gene data show CDR1 as MGHRA and CDR2 as YSYEKL. The CDR3 runs 14 residues. Trimming stripped 0 bases from V and 6 bases from J, with 9 bases between. DNA for the CDR3: TGCGCCAGCAGCCAAGATTTGGAAAGCAATGAGCAGTTCTTC. This translates into CASSQDLESNEQFF.

This chain links TRBV7-9 with TRBJ2-1, with 8 bases matching TRBD1. The germline V gene has CDR1 SEHNR and CDR2 FQNEAQ (reference sequence). There are 15 residues in the CDR3. J was trimmed by 4 bases and V by 6 bases; bases with no gene match: 8. CDR3 sequence: CASSSADRVYNEQFF. In nucleotides, the CDR3 is TGTGCCAGCAGTAGCGCGGACAGGGTATACAATGAGCAGTTCTTC.

This clone was recorded a few times. J is TRBJ2-2 and V is TRBV30, with a weak D call TRBD1 (6 bases). There are 14 residues in the CDR3. In germline, CDR1 is GTSNPN, CDR2 SVGIG (reference sequence). Trimming took off 7 bases at V and 5 bases at J, with 17 bases between the two ends. The DNA of the CDR3 is TGTGCCTCACAGGGATTCGAGGGAACCGGGGAGCTGTTTTTT. Protein: CASQGFEGTGELFF.

This clone has ten or more counts. Sequence at one end of the junction differs from germline and may be a read error. The chain's CDR3 is CATSSVRDRLATDF. The DNA of the CDR3 is TGTGCCACCAGCAGTGTCCGGGACAGGCTGGCGACAGACTTC. The chain links TRBV15 to TRBJ2-7; TRBD1 matches at 8 bases. This CDR3 is built from 14 residues. CDR1 is LNHNV, CDR2 YYDKDF, per germline (reference sequence).

This clone has just a few counts. The V and J genes are TRBV5-1 and TRBJ2-7; D may be TRBD2 (6 bases). The CDR3 loop spans 14 amino acids. Germline V CDR1 and CDR2: SGHRS, YFSETQ. Trimming stripped 4 bases from V and 2 bases from J, with 13 bases between. CDR3 sequence (DNA): TGCGCCAGCAGCACCATCGGCGGGACCTACGAGCAGTACTTC. Protein product: CASSTIGGTYEQYF.

In its sample, this clone was seen a few times. This chain connects TRBV29-1 to TRBJ1-2; a weak D match, TRBD1 (6 bases). This CDR3 is 15 amino acids long. V was shortened by 2 bases and J by 1 base, with 14 bases between the two germline ends. CDR1 and CDR2 from the germline V gene are SQVTM and ANQGSEA. Written as DNA, the CDR3 is TGCAGCGTTGAACGGAGACAGGCCAATAACTATGGCTACACCTTC. Its translation is CSVERRQANNYGYTF.

The chain has TRBV30 and TRBJ2-7, with 7 bases aligning to TRBD1. Germline V gives CDR1 GTSNPN, CDR2 SVGIG (reference sequence). The CDR3 is made up of 14 amino acids. V lost 4 bases, J lost 1 base, and 7 bases stayed unmatched. The CDR3 protein is CAWNRDSSSYEQYF. The CDR3 DNA is TGTGCCTGGAACCGGGACAGTTCATCCTACGAGCAGTACTTC. Drawing the rest from reference TRBV30 and TRBJ2-7, the complete variable domain is SQTIHQWPATLVQPVGSPLSLECTVEGTSNPNLYWYRQAAGRGLQLLFYSVGIGQISSEVPQNLSASRPQDRQFILSSKKLLLSDSGFYLCAWNRDSSSYEQYFGPGTRLTVT.

V and J are TRBV30 and TRBJ2-7; D remains ambiguous. This CDR3 contains 13 residues. The germline V gene encodes CDR1 GTSNPN and CDR2 SVGIG (reference sequence). V gave up 2 bases and J gave up 0 bases, with 8 bases separating them. As DNA, the CDR3 is TGTGCCTGGAGTCCGGACCACTCCTACGAGCAGTACTTC. Translation: CAWSPDHSYEQYF.

This clone was found a few times. The chain couples TRBV7-9 to TRBJ1-1; D remains ambiguous. Trimming cost V 2 bases and J 0 bases, with 7 bases left between them. The CDR3 is 14 residues long. The germline gives CDR1 SEHNR, CDR2 FQNEAQ (reference sequence). The CDR3 is CASSLTELNTEAFF. CDR3 bases: TGTGCCAGCAGCTTAACCGAGTTGAACACTGAAGCTTTCTTT.

V gene TRBV27 combines with J gene TRBJ1-1; D is uncertain. This CDR3 spans 17 amino acids. The V end was cut by 3 bases, the J end by 0 bases, with 17 bases between. Germline V CDR1 and CDR2: MNHEY, SMNVEV (reference sequence). The CDR3 loop is CASSFRMSNLMNTEAFF. Written as DNA, the CDR3 is TGTGCCAGCAGTTTTAGGATGTCTAACCTCATGAACACTGAAGCTTTCTTT.

This clone was counted between two and nine times. V usage is TRBV30 and J usage is TRBJ2-1; weak D call: TRBD1 (5 bases). The V gene lost 4 bases and the J gene lost 8 bases, with 9 bases spanning the gap. CDR3 length: 11 amino acids. Germline V CDR1 and CDR2: GTSNPN, SVGIG (reference sequence). The CDR3 nucleotides are TGTGCCTGGAATAGCAGGGATGAGCAGTTCTTC. Its translation: CAWNSRDEQFF.

The chain couples TRBV18 to TRBJ2-6; 8 bases align to TRBD1. Looked up from germline, CDR1 is KGHSH and CDR2 is LQKENI. The V gene end was trimmed by 2 bases and the J gene end by 2 bases; junction bases not matched to a gene: 5. This CDR3 has 17 amino acids. CDR3: CASSPGQGSTGANVLTF. As DNA, the CDR3 is TGTGCCAGCTCACCAGGACAGGGCTCCACTGGGGCCAACGTCCTGACTTTC.

The rearrangement links TRBV27 to TRBJ1-2; 9 positions agree with TRBD1. Germline loops: CDR1 MNHEY, CDR2 SMNVEV (reference sequence). This CDR3 contains 14 residues. V trimming: 5 bases; J trimming: 6 bases; junction bases outside the gene matches: 7. CDR3 region: CASSLGQGRNGYTF. For the CDR3, the DNA is TGTGCCAGCAGTCTTGGACAGGGGAGGAATGGCTACACCTTC.

This chain uses TRBV30 with TRBJ1-5; D uncertain. Germline V gene data show CDR1 as GTSNPN and CDR2 as SVGIG (reference sequence). The CDR3 extends over 14 amino acids. The V end lost 1 base, the J end lost 5 bases, and 12 bases lay between the germline ends. CDR3 in DNA: TGTGCCTGGAGTGAGGTAGGGAATTATCAGCCCCAGCATTTT. Its protein is CAWSEVGNYQPQHF.

The J gene is TRBJ2-3, the V gene TRBV9, with 9 bases aligning to TRBD1. Germline V gene lookup returns CDR1 SGDLS and CDR2 YYNGEE. The trim removed 3 bases at V and 3 bases at J, leaving 5 bases unmatched. This CDR3 has 15 residues. The CDR3 loop is CASSARQGGTDTQYF. The CDR3 region has the DNA TGTGCCAGCAGCGCCAGACAGGGGGGAACAGATACGCAGTATTTT.

This clone was detected only a few times. The chain employs TRBV29-1 and TRBJ2-2; TRBD2 might be the D (6 bases). Trimming pared 3 bases from V and 4 bases from J, leaving 9 bases between. The CDR3 extends over 13 amino acids. CDR1 SQVTM and CDR2 ANQGSEA come from the germline V gene. The CDR3, as DNA: TGCAGCGTTGAGGGAGCGGGCACCGGGGAGCTGTTTTTT. This translates into CSVEGAGTGELFF.

V gene TRBV4-1 combines with J gene TRBJ2-3; D uncertain. V was shortened by 2 bases and J by 4 bases, with 13 bases between the two germline ends. CDR3 length equals 15 residues. Germline values: CDR1 MGHRA, CDR2 YSYEKL. The CDR3 sequence is CASSQWQRSADTQYF. The CDR3 coding sequence is TGCGCCAGCAGCCAATGGCAGCGTTCCGCAGATACGCAGTATTTT.

This rearrangement joins TRBV9 to TRBJ2-3; no firm D call. Germline CDR1 reads SGDLS; CDR2 reads YYNGEE. This CDR3 contains 12 residues. Trimming stripped 2 bases from V and 8 bases from J, with 9 bases between. Here the CDR3 reads CASSVEGSTQYF. The CDR3 nucleotides read TGTGCCAGCAGCGTTGAAGGCAGTACGCAGTATTTT.

This clone has more than one count but fewer than ten. The CDR3 protein is CATIGAKNIQYF. CDR3 DNA sequence: TGTGCCACCATCGGAGCCAAAAACATTCAGTACTTC. This chain links TRBV6-5 with TRBJ2-4; D not certain. The V gene lost 10 bases and the J gene lost 0 bases, with 7 bases spanning the gap. Germline assignment: CDR1 MNHEY and CDR2 SVGAGI. This CDR3 spans 12 amino acids.

This clone showed up just a few times. This chain links TRBV6-4 with TRBJ1-2; 7 bases match TRBD1. The CDR3 runs to 15 residues. Germline lookup yields CDR1 MRHNA and CDR2 SNTAGT. J gave up 4 bases and V 3 bases, and 8 bases lay outside the gene matches. Here the CDR3 DNA reads TGTGCCAGCAGTGAGGGACAGCTCCATCCCTATGGCTACACCTTC. This encodes CASSEGQLHPYGYTF.

The chain recombines TRBV30 with TRBJ1-1; a possible D gene is TRBD1 (6 bases). Deletions cut 5 bases from V and 1 base from J, with 20 bases between. CDR1 is GTSNPN and CDR2 is SVGIG in the germline V gene (reference sequence). The CDR3 loop spans 16 amino acids. CDR3 nucleotide sequence: TGTGCCTGGCGGGGGGGGCAAAGCGAGCCGAACACTGAAGCTTTCTTT. Translating it yields CAWRGGQSEPNTEAFF.